This T cell receptor (beta chain) stems from a study of CD8+ T cells in alopecia areata. Extraction and reverse transcription of RNA yielded cDNA as the sequencing template. The table came from immunoSEQ multiplex PCR; TCRdb's copy has only in-frame clones and leaves some out. The table shows about 210,000 clones, with more than 45% occurring only once. This clone was observed a few times. As for treatment: oral pan-JAK inhibitor, 5-10 mg twice daily. The CDR3 spans 14 residues. Deletions cut 2 bases from V and 0 bases from J, with 6 bases between. Germline lookup yields CDR1 KGHSH and CDR2 LQKENI. The sequence was obtained from a human donor with alopecia areata. The chain joins TRBV18 to TRBJ2-3; the D is unclear. The sequences come from CD4+ T cells sorted from blood, collected at week 4, from a patient treated with tofacitinib. The CDR3 sequence is CASSPSTSTDTQYF. CDR3 DNA sequence: TGTGCCAGCTCACCAAGCACTAGCACAGATACGCAGTATTTT.